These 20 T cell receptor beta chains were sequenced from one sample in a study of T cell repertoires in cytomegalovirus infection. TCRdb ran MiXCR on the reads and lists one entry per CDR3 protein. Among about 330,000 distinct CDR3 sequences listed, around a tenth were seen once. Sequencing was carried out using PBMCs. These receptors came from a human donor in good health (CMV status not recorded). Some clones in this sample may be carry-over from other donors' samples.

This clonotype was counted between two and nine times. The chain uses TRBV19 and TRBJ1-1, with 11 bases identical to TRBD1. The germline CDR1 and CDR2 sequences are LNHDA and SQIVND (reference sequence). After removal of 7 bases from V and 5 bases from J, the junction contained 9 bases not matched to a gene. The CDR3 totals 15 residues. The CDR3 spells CASILRDRGRTEAFF. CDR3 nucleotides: TGTGCCAGTATCCTCCGGGACAGGGGGAGGACTGAAGCTTTCTTT.

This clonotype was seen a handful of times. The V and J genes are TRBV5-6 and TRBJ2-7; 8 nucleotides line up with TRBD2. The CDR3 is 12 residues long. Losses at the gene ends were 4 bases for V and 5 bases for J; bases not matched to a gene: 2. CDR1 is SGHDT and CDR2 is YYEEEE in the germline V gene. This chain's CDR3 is CASSGGRHEQYF. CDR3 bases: TGTGCCAGCAGCGGCGGGAGGCACGAGCAGTACTTC.

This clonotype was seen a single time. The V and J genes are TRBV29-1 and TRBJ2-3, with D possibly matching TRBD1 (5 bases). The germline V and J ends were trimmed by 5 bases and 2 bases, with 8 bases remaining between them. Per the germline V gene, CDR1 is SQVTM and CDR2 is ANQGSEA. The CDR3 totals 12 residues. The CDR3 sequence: CSVQGYTDTQYF. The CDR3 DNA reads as TGCAGCGTTCAGGGATACACAGATACGCAGTATTTT.

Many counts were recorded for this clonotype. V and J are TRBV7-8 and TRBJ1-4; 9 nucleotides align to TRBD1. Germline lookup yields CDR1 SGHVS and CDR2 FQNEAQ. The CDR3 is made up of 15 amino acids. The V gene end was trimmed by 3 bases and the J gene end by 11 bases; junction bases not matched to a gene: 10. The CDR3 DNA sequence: TGTGCCAGCAGCTTGGACAGGGGCCGCTTCGGGAAACTGTTTTTT. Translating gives CASSLDRGRFGKLFF.

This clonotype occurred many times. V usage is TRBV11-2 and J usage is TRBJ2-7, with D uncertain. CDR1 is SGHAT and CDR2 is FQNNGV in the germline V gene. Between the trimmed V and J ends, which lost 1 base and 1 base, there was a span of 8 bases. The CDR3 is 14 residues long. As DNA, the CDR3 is TGTGCCAGCAGCTTAGGTCTGCAGTCCTACGAGCAGTACTTC. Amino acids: CASSLGLQSYEQYF.

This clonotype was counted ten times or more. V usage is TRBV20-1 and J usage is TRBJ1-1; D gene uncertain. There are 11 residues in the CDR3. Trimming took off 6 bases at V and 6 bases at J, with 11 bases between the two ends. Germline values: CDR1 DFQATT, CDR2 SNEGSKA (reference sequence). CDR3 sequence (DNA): TGCAGTGCGGATGGGCCGGCTGAAGCTTTCTTT. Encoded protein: CSADGPAEAFF.

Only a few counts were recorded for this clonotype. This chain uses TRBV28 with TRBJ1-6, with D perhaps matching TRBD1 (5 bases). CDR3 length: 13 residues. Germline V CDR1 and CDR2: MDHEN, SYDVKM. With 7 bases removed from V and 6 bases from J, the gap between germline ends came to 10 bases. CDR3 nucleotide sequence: TGTGCCAGCACGGATGGGGCTAATTCACCCCTCCACTTT. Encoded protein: CASTDGANSPLHF.

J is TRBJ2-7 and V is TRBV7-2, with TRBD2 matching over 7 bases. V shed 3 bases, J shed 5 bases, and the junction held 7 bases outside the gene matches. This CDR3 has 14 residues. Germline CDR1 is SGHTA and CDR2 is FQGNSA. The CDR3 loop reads CASSFGGGRDEQYF. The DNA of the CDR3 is TGTGCCAGCAGCTTCGGGGGAGGGCGAGACGAGCAGTACTTC.

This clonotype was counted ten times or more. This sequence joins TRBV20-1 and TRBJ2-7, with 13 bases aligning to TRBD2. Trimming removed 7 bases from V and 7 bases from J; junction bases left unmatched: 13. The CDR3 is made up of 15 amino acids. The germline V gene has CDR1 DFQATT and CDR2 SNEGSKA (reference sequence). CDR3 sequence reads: CSGTLAGGALGEQYF. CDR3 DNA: TGCAGTGGTACACTAGCGGGAGGGGCCCTAGGGGAGCAGTACTTC.

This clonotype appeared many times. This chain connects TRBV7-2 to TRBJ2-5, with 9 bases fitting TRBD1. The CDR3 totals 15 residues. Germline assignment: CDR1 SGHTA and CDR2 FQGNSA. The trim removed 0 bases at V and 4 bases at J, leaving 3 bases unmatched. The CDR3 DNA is TGTGCCAGCAGCTTAGCGTCGACAGGGGGAGAGACCCAGTACTTC. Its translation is CASSLASTGGETQYF. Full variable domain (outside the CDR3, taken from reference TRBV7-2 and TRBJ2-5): GAGVSQSPSNKVTEKGKDVELRCDPISGHTALYWYRQSLGQGLEFLIYFQGNSAPDKSGLPSDRFSAERTGGSVSTLTIQRTQQEDSAVYLCASSLASTGGETQYFGPGTRLLVL.

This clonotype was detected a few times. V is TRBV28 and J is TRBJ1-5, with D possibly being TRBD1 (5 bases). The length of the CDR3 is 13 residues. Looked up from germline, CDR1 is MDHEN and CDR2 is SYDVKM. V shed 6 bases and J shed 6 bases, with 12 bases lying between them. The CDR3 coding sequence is TGTGCCAGCAGCCTCCTCGGGACTCAGCCCCAGCATTTT. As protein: CASSLLGTQPQHF.

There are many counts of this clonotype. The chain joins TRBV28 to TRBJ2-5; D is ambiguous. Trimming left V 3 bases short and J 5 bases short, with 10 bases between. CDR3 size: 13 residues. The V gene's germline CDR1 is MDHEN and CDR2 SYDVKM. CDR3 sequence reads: CASSFRIWETQYF. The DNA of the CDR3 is TGTGCCAGCAGTTTCAGGATTTGGGAGACCCAGTACTTC.

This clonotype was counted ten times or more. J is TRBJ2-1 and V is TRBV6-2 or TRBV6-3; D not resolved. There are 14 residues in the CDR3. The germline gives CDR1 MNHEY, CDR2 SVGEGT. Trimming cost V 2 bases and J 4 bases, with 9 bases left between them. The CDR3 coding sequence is TGTGCCAGCAGTTACGCGGCTAGATACAATGAGCAGTTCTTC. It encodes CASSYAARYNEQFF.

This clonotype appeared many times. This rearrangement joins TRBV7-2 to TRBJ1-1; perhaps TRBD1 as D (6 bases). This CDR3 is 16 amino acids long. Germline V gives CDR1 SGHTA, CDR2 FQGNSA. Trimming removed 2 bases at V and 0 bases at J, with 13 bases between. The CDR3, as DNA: TGTGCCAGCAGCTTAAGGGGGGGAGACATGAACACTGAAGCTTTCTTT. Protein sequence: CASSLRGGDMNTEAFF.

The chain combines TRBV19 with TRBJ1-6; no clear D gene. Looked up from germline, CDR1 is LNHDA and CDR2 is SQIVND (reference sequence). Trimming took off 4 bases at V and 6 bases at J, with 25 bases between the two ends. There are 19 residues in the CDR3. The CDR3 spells CASSKEGRASVQFNSPLHF. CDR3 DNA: TGTGCCAGTAGTAAGGAGGGCCGGGCGTCGGTCCAGTTTAATTCACCCCTCCACTTT.

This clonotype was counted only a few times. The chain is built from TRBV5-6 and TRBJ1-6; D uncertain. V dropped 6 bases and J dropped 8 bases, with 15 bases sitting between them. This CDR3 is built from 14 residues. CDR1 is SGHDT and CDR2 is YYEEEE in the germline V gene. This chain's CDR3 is CASTTPGVDSPLHF. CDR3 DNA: TGTGCCAGCACCACTCCCGGGGTGGATTCACCCCTCCACTTT.

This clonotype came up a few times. CDR3 sequence reads: CASSGAGTTTNEKLFF. CDR3 sequence (DNA): TGTGCCAGCAGCGGTGCCGGGACCACAACTAATGAAAAACTGTTTTTT. The chain has TRBV7-2 and TRBJ1-4; perhaps TRBD1 as D (5 bases). CDR1 and CDR2 (germline): SGHTA, FQGNSA. Trimming cost V 5 bases and J 0 bases, with 13 bases left between them. The CDR3 contains 16 residues.

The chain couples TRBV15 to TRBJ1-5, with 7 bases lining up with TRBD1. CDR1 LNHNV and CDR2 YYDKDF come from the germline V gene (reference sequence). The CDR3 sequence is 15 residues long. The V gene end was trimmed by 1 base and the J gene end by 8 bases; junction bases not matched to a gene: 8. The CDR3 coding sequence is TGTGCCACCAGCAGAGGAACAGGGGCTACGGAGCCCCAGCATTTT. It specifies CATSRGTGATEPQHF.

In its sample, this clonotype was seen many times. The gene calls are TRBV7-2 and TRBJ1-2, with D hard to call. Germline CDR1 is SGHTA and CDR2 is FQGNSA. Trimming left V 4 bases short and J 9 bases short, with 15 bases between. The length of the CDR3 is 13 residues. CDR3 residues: CASSSLYNTRYTF. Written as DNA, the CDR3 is TGTGCCAGCAGCTCCCTTTATAACACCCGCTACACCTTC.

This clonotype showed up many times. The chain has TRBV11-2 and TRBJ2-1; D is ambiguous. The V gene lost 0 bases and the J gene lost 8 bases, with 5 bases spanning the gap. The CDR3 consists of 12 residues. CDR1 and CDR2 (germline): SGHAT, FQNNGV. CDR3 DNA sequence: TGTGCCAGCAGCTTAGATCCCTATGAGCAGTTCTTC. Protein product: CASSLDPYEQFF.